This passage covers 10 T cell receptor beta chains from one sample sequenced in a study of T cells in Graves' hyperthyroidism and ophthalmopathy. RNA transcripts served as the template for amplifying TCR beta CDR3 regions. HTBI primers were used for first-round RT-PCR of the TCR CDR3. TCRdb processed the multiplex PCR reads anew with MiXCR; each CDR3 protein has one entry. The sample has 500,000 to 800,000 distinct CDR3 sequences, less than 45% seen once. Sequences were obtained from peripheral blood or thyroid tissue (not recorded which). These TCRs come from an adult man with Graves' disease, either hyperthyroidism or ophthalmopathy (not recorded which).

This clonotype was picked up many times. The J gene is TRBJ1-1, the V gene TRBV29-1, with a possible D match to TRBD1 (5 bases). CDR1 and CDR2 from the germline V gene are SQVTM and ANQGSEA. Trimming shortened V by 5 bases and J by 4 bases, and 8 bases separated the two germline ends. This CDR3 region has 11 residues. Here the CDR3 DNA reads TGCAGCGTTCAGGGCGGCACTGAAGCTTTCTTT. Protein sequence: CSVQGGTEAFF.

This chain joins TRBV7-9 and TRBJ1-2; 8 bases map to TRBD1. Losses at the gene ends were 4 bases for V and 7 bases for J; bases not matched to a gene: 8. There are 14 residues in the CDR3. Germline loops: CDR1 SEHNR, CDR2 FQNEAQ (reference sequence). In nucleotides, the CDR3 is TGTGCCAGCAGCTCGGGACAGGCTTTCGCTGGCTACACCTTC. Protein product: CASSSGQAFAGYTF.

This clonotype was counted between two and nine times. This chain connects TRBV4-2 to TRBJ1-5, with D possibly matching TRBD1 (5 bases). Trimming cost V 1 base and J 2 bases, with 9 bases left between them. The CDR3 is 15 amino acids. Germline V gives CDR1 LGHNA, CDR2 YNFKEQ. In DNA, the CDR3 is TGTGCCAGCAGCCAAGGACAGACGGGCAATCAGCCCCAGCATTTT. This encodes CASSQGQTGNQPQHF.

The gene calls are TRBV29-1 and TRBJ2-5; D might be TRBD1 (8 bases). The CDR3 has 13 amino acids. The germline V gene encodes CDR1 SQVTM and CDR2 ANQGSEA. CDR3 amino acids: CRERGQVGETQYF. In DNA, the CDR3 is TGCAGGGAGCGGGGACAGGTGGGAGAGACCCAGTACTTC.

V and J are TRBV7-2 and TRBJ2-7; 8 bases line up with TRBD2. Germline V CDR1 and CDR2: SGHTA, FQGNSA. The V segment lost 5 bases and the J segment 6 bases; nucleotides outside the gene matches: 9. The CDR3 length is 14 residues. CDR3 coding DNA: TGTGCCAGCAGCATAGAAACTAGCGGAACCGAGCAGTACTTC. Its protein is CASSIETSGTEQYF.

The J gene is TRBJ2-7, the V gene TRBV2, with D maybe TRBD1 (7 bases). CDR1 SNHLY and CDR2 FYNNEI come from the germline V gene. V was clipped by 7 bases and J by 6 bases, with 19 bases between them. The CDR3 spans 14 residues. The CDR3 region has the DNA TGTGCCAGCAACGCTGGAGGGGGCGTCTGCGAGCAGTACTTC. It specifies CASNAGGGVCEQYF.

This clonotype was counted at least ten times. Relative to the germline gene, one junction end is altered; a read error may explain this. The chain couples TRBV5-1 to TRBJ2-5; the D is unclear. The CDR3 sequence is 13 residues long. The germline V gene encodes CDR1 SGHRS and CDR2 YFSETQ. CDR3 in DNA: TGTGCCAGCAGTCCGGCACCCCAAGAGACCCAGTACTTC. Translated, it gives CASSPAPQETQYF.

This clonotype was found many times. This rearrangement joins TRBV7-6 to TRBJ1-2; TRBD1 matches at 11 bases. There are 13 residues in the CDR3. Trimming cost V 10 bases and J 4 bases; bases outside gene matches: 5. Germline CDR1 SGHVS, CDR2 FNYEAQ. CDR3 in amino acids: CATSGTGGYGYTF. For the CDR3, the DNA is TGTGCCACCTCTGGGACAGGGGGCTATGGCTACACCTTC.

A remark on this clonotype: A much larger clone lies one base from this, so it may be a read error. The chain has TRBV10-3 and TRBJ2-7; 9 positions match TRBD2. V dropped 1 base and J dropped 6; count of bases not matched to a gene: 10. Germline-derived CDR1 and CDR2 are ENHRY and SYGVKD. The CDR3 runs 16 residues. CDR3 sequence: CAISEYETSGPLEQYF. The CDR3 DNA follows: TGTGCCATCAGTGAGTATGAGACTAGCGGCCCCCTCGAGCAGTACTTC.

V and J are TRBV7-9 and TRBJ2-7, with 8 bases fitting TRBD1. V lost 3 bases and J lost 5; bases outside the gene matches: 9. The germline gives CDR1 SEHNR, CDR2 FQNEAQ (reference sequence). The CDR3 covers 15 residues. CDR3 residues: CASSFFPQGAHEQYF. The CDR3 DNA reads TGTGCCAGCAGCTTTTTCCCCCAGGGGGCCCACGAGCAGTACTTC.